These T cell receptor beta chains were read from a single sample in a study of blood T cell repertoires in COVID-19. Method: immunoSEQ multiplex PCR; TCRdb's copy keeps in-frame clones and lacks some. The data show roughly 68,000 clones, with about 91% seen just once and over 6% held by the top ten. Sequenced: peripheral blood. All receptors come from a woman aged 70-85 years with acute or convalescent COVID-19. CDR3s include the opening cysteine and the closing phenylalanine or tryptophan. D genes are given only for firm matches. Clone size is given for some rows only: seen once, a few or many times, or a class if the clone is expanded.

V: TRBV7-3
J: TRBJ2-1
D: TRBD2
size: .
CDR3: CASSAWTSGRNEQFF
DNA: TGTGCCAGCAGCGCGTGGACTAGCGGGAGGAATGAGCAGTTCTTC

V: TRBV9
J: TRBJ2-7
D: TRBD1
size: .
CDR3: CASSGPTGDEQYF
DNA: TGTGCCAGCAGCGGGCCGACAGGGGACGAGCAGTACTTC

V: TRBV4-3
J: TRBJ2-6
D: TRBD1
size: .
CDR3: CASSQDLGQHSGANVLTF
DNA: TGCGCCAGCAGCCAAGACTTGGGACAGCACTCTGGGGCCAACGTCCTGACTTTC

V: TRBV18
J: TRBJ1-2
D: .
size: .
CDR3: CASSPTGPQTGRYTF
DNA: TGTGCCAGCTCACCAACAGGGCCGCAGACAGGCCGCTACACCTTC

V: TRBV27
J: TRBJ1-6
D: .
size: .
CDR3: CASSPGTYNSPLHF
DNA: TGTGCCAGCAGCCCAGGGACCTATAATTCACCCCTCCACTTT

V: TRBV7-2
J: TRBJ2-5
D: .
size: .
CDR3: CASSHLLGGTGGEETQYF
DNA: TGTGCCAGCAGCCACCTTTTAGGGGGAACGGGTGGAGAAGAGACCCAGTACTTC

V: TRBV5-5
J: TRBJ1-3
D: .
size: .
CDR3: CASSSTGISGNTIYF
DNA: TGTGCCAGCAGCTCCACGGGAATCTCTGGAAACACCATATATTTT

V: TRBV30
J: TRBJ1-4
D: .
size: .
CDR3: CAWTSLLTGKGEKLFF
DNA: TGTGCCTGGACCAGCCTACTTACAGGGAAAGGCGAAAAACTGTTTTTT

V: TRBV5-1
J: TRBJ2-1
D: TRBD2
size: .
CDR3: CATREGSGSMYNEQFF
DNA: TGCGCCACCAGGGAGGGTAGCGGGAGTATGTACAATGAGCAGTTCTTC

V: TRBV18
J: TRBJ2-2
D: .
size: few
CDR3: CASSPGGSRLGARELFF
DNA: TGTGCCAGCTCACCAGGAGGCAGCCGACTAGGAGCCCGGGAGCTGTTTTTT

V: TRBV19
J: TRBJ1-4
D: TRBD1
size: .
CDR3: CASSRTGATNEKLFF
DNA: TGTGCCAGTAGTAGGACAGGTGCAACTAATGAAAAACTGTTTTTT

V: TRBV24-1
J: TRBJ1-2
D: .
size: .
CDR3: CATSDYRAGNYGYTF
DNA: TGTGCCACCAGTGATTACAGGGCGGGCAACTATGGCTACACCTTC

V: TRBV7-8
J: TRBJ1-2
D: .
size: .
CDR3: CASSTVRENGYTF
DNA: TGTGCCAGCAGCACGGTGAGGGAGAATGGCTACACCTTC

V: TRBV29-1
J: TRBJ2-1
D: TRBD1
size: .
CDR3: CSVAGTGPYNEQFF
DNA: TGCAGCGTTGCAGGGACAGGGCCCTACAATGAGCAGTTCTTC

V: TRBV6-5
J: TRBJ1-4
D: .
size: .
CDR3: CAGKISGNEKLFF
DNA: TGTGCCGGCAAGATCTCCGGTAATGAAAAACTGTTTTTT

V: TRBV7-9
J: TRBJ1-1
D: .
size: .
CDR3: CASSRQELTEAFF
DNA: TGTGCCAGCAGCCGACAGGAGCTGACTGAAGCTTTCTTT